The rows below give T cell receptor beta chains drawn from one sample of a study of graft-versus-host responses after intestinal transplantation. Antigens for these TCRs are unknown. The table came from immunoSEQ multiplex PCR; TCRdb's copy has only in-frame clones and leaves some out. The data show about 82,000 clones, roughly 91% seen once. This specimen consisted of unstimulated CD4+ T cells sorted from spleen or lymph node cells, obtained before intestinal transplant. The origin of the receptors is a human donor who received an intestinal transplant. The conserved cysteine and the conserved F or W are not part of the CDR3 here. D genes are given only for firm matches.

D,V,length,CDR3
-,TRBV30,13,AWSVPQGLNSPLH
-,TRBV5-1,12,ASKPGDSLTEAF
-,TRBV5-1,14,ASSLAATVSSYEQY
TRBD1,TRBV10-3,12,AISASDREYGYT
TRBD1,TRBV9,15,ASSVGGGWDRGPGYT
-,TRBV6-5,8,ASGGNEAF
TRBD2,TRBV29-1,14,SARGALAGDYNEQF
TRBD1,TRBV6-5,14,ASSFTTGTGGSEQY
-,TRBV7-2,14,ASSYRRGTGNQPQH
TRBD1,TRBV7-9,13,ASSHRDRSNTEAF
TRBD1,TRBV5-1,12,ASSLGDRGSEAF
-,TRBV11-2,11,ASSATGVGGYT
TRBD2,TRBV29-1,15,SVGRLAGGRGTDTQY
TRBD2,TRBV4-3,12,ASSQGGLVSEQY
-,TRBV5-4,13,ASSLGQGTYNEQF
-,TRBV7-7,11,ASSLDRSYEQY
-,TRBV11-2,13,ASSLSVRGGETQY
-,TRBV7-9,11,ASSRQVRTEAF
TRBD1,TRBV19,11,ASASTRGLEAF
TRBD1,TRBV18,14,ASSPPVQGAYTEAF
TRBD2,TRBV4-2,16,ASSQDLLAGVYTDTQY
-,TRBV7-2,13,ASSLSGGRETIGE